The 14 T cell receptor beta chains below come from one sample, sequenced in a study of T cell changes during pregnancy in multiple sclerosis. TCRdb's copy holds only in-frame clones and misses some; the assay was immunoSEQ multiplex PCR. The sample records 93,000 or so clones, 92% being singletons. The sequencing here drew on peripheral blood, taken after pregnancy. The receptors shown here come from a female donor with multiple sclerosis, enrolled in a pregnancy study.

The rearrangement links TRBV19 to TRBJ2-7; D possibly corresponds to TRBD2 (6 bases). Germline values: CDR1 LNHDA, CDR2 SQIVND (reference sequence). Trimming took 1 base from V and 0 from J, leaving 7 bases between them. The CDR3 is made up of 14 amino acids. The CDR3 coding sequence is TGTGCCAGTAGTATAGCCGGGAGCTCCTACGAGCAGTACTTC. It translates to CASSIAGSSYEQYF.

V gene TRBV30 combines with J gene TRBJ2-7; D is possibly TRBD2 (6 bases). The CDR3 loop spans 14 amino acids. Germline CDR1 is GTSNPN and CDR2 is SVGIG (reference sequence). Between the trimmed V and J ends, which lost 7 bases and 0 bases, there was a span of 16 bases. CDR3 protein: CASLSGTYSYEQYF. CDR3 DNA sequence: TGTGCCTCTCTTAGCGGAACCTACTCCTACGAGCAGTACTTC.

CDR3 sequence (DNA): TGTGCCAGCAGGGGACAGGGGAATAATTCACCCCTCCACTTT. It specifies CASRGQGNNSPLHF. The chain couples TRBV27 to TRBJ1-6, with 10 bases lining up with TRBD1. The V and J ends lost 6 bases and 5 bases, in that order; junction bases with no gene match: 1. CDR3 length: 14 residues. Germline assignment: CDR1 MNHEY and CDR2 SMNVEV (reference sequence).

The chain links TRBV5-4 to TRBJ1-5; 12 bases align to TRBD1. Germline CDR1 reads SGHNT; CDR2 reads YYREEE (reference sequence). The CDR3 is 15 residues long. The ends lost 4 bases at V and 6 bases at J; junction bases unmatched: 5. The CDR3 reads CASSRDRGPSQPQHF. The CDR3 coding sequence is TGTGCCAGCAGCCGGGACAGGGGGCCGAGTCAGCCCCAGCATTTT.

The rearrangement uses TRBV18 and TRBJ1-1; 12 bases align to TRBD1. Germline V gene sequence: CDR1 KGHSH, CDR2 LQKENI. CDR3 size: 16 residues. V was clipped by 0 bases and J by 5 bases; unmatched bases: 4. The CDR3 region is CASSPPGQGARTEAFF. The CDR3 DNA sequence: TGTGCCAGCTCACCACCGGGACAGGGGGCTAGAACTGAAGCTTTCTTT.

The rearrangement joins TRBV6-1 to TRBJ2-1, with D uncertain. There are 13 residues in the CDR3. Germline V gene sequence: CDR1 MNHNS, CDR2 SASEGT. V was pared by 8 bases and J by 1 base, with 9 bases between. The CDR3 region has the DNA TGTGCCAGCGCCGGCAGGTCCTACAATGAGCAGTTCTTC. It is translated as CASAGRSYNEQFF.

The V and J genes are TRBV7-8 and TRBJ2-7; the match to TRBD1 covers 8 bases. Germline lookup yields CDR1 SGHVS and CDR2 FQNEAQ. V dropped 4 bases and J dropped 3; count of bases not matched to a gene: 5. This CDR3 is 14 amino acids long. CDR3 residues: CASSYGTGSYEQYF. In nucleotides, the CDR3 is TGTGCCAGCAGCTATGGGACAGGCAGCTACGAGCAGTACTTC.

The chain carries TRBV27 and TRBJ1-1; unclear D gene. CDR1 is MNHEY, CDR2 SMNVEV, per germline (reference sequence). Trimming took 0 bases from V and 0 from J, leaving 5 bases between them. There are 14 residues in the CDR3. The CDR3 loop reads CASSLSAMNTEAFF. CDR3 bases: TGTGCCAGCAGTTTATCGGCAATGAACACTGAAGCTTTCTTT.

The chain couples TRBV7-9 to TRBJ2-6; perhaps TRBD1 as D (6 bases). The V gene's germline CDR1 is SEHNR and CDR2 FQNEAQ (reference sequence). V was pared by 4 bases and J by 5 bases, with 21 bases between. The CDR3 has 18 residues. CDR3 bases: TGTGCCAGCAGCTCAGGATACAGGGACCCCCATAGGGCCAACGTCCTGACTTTC. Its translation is CASSSGYRDPHRANVLTF.

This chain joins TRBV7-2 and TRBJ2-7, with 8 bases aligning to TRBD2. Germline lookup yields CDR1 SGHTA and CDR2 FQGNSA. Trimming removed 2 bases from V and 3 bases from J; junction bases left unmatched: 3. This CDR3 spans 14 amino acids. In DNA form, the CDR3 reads TGTGCCAGCAGCTTAACAGCGGGAGACTACGAGCAGTACTTC. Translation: CASSLTAGDYEQYF.

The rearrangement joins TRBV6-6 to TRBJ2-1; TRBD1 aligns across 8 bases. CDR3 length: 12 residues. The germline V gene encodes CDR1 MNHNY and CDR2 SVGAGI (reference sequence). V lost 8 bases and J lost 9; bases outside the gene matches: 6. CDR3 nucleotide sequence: TGTGCCAGCGTTCTCACAGGGGGTGAGCAGTTCTTC. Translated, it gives CASVLTGGEQFF.

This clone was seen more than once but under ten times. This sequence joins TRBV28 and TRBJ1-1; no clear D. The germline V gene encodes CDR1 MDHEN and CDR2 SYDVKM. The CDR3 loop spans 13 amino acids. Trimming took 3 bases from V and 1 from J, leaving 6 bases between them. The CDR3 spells CASSFEENTEAFF. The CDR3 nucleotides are TGTGCCAGCAGTTTCGAGGAGAACACTGAAGCTTTCTTT.

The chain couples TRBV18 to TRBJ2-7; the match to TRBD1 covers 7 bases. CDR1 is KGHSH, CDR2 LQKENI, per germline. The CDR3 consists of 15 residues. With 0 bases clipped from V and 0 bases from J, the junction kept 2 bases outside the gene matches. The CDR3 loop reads CASSPPTGSSYEQYF. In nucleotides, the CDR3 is TGTGCCAGCTCACCACCGACAGGGAGCTCCTACGAGCAGTACTTC.

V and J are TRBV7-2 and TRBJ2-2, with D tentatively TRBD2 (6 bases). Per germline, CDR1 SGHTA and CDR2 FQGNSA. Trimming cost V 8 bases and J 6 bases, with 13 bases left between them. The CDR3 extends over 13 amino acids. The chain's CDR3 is CASGLMVSGELFF. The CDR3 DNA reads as TGTGCCAGCGGACTAATGGTATCCGGGGAGCTGTTTTTT.